Presented here are 5 T cell receptor beta chains from one specimen sequenced in a study of shared clonotypes between healthy human individuals. TCRdb's copy holds only in-frame clones and misses some; the assay was immunoSEQ multiplex PCR. Of millions of clones listed, around 94% are singletons. The sequenced sample consisted of naive CD4+ T cells sorted from blood. Noted subset: CD45RA+ positively selected. These receptors were obtained from a young man in good health.

This rearrangement joins TRBV15 to TRBJ1-1; 8 bases are a match to TRBD1. CDR1 is LNHNV, CDR2 YYDKDF, per germline (reference sequence). Trimming removed 5 bases from V and 0 bases from J; junction bases left unmatched: 5. The CDR3 is 15 amino acids. The CDR3 coding sequence is TGTGCCACCAGCGGACGGACAGGGATGAACACTGAAGCTTTCTTT. Translating it yields CATSGRTGMNTEAFF.

The rearrangement joins TRBV5-4 to TRBJ1-2, with D perhaps TRBD1 (6 bases). Germline loops: CDR1 SGHNT, CDR2 YYREEE (reference sequence). V was trimmed by 4 bases and J by 5 bases, leaving 18 bases between them. The CDR3 runs to 15 residues. Written as DNA, the CDR3 is TGTGCCAGCAGCAAGTTGACAGGTGGGGCGTATGGCTACACCTTC. Residues: CASSKLTGGAYGYTF.

The gene calls are TRBV5-4 and TRBJ1-2; no definite D call. Germline CDR1 and CDR2: SGHNT and YYREEE (reference sequence). Trimming took 5 bases from V and 5 from J, leaving 13 bases between them. This CDR3 contains 13 residues. CDR3 sequence (DNA): TGTGCCAGCAGTTTTCCAGAAACATATGGCTACACCTTC. Its protein product is CASSFPETYGYTF.

The chain joins TRBV4-1 to TRBJ2-5; D unresolved. Trimming pared 0 bases from V and 5 bases from J, leaving 13 bases between. Germline assignment: CDR1 MGHRA and CDR2 YSYEKL. This CDR3 contains 15 residues. CDR3: CASSQDFVFPETQYF. DNA of the CDR3: TGCGCCAGCAGCCAAGATTTTGTTTTTCCCGAGACCCAGTACTTC.

V and J are TRBV4-1 and TRBJ2-2; 14 nucleotides match TRBD2. The CDR3 sequence is 17 residues long. The germline V gene has CDR1 MGHRA and CDR2 YSYEKL. Trimming took 4 bases from V and 3 from J; bases not matched to a gene: 4. The CDR3 DNA reads as TGCGCCAGCAGCCCGGGACTAGCGGGAGTAGACACCGGGGAGCTGTTTTTT. It translates to CASSPGLAGVDTGELFF.